A single sample is the source of the 14 T cell receptor beta chains below, sequenced in a study of T cell responses to AZD1222 COVID-19 vaccine. Produced via immunoSEQ multiplex PCR; TCRdb's table is partial and in-frame only. The sample contains 85,000 to 130,000 clones, roughly nine tenths of which appear only once. The sequences come from peripheral blood, collected on day 0 of AZD1222 vaccination. These receptors were collected from an adult in good health.

J is TRBJ2-2 and V is TRBV5-1, with D possibly being TRBD1 or TRBD2 (5 bases each). CDR1 is SGHRS, CDR2 YFSETQ, per germline. Trimming shortened V by 0 bases and J by 1 base, and 13 bases separated the two germline ends. CDR3 length equals 17 residues. The CDR3 region is CASSLAGQALNTGELFF. The CDR3, as DNA: TGCGCCAGCAGCTTGGCGGGGCAAGCCCTGAACACCGGGGAGCTGTTTTTT.

This chain uses TRBV28 with TRBJ2-7; 11 positions match TRBD2. Germline trimming cut 6 bases from V and 0 bases from J; bases unmatched to any gene: 4. Germline CDR1 and CDR2: MDHEN and SYDVKM. CDR3 length equals 15 residues. CDR3 DNA sequence: TGTGCCAGCAGACCGGGACTAGCGGCCTCCTACGAGCAGTACTTC. Translated, it gives CASRPGLAASYEQYF. Drawing the rest from reference TRBV28 and TRBJ2-7, the complete variable domain is DVKVTQSSRYLVKRTGEKVFLECVQDMDHENMFWYRQDPGLGLRLIYFSYDVKMKEKGDIPEGYSVSREKKERFSLILESASTNQTSMYLCASRPGLAASYEQYFGPGTRLTVT.

The rearrangement uses TRBV5-1 and TRBJ2-5; the match to TRBD1 covers 8 bases. Trimming removed 4 bases from V and 4 bases from J; junction bases left unmatched: 6. Germline loops: CDR1 SGHRS, CDR2 YFSETQ. The CDR3 loop spans 14 amino acids. CDR3 in DNA: TGCGCCAGCAGCCACGGACAGGGAAGAGAGACCCAGTACTTC. Protein product: CASSHGQGRETQYF.

This chain connects TRBV5-1 to TRBJ2-3; D is perhaps TRBD1 or TRBD2 (6 bases each). CDR3 length: 15 residues. Germline V gives CDR1 SGHRS, CDR2 YFSETQ. With 0 bases removed from V and 0 bases from J, the gap between germline ends came to 8 bases. This CDR3 is CASSLEGGSTDTQYF. The CDR3 nucleotides are TGCGCCAGCAGCTTGGAAGGGGGGAGCACAGATACGCAGTATTTT.

The rearrangement uses TRBV5-5 and TRBJ1-3; D perhaps matches TRBD1 (6 bases). In germline, CDR1 is SGHKS, CDR2 YYEKEE (reference sequence). V lost 5 bases to trimming and J lost 7 bases, with 13 bases between them. This CDR3 region has 13 residues. This chain's CDR3 is CASRMTGGNTIYF. The CDR3 DNA follows: TGTGCCAGCAGGATGACAGGTGGCAACACCATATATTTT.

This clone was detected once. The chain recombines TRBV12-3 or TRBV12-4 with TRBJ1-1; TRBD1 is a possible D gene (5 bases). The CDR3 runs 13 residues. With 6 bases removed from V and 7 bases from J, the gap between germline ends came to 15 bases. The CDR3 nucleotides are TGTGCCAGCAGCCTCGGGGCTGTTTTTGAAGCTTTCTTT. Translating it yields CASSLGAVFEAFF.

The rearrangement joins TRBV29-1 to TRBJ1-1, with D tentatively TRBD1 (5 bases). CDR3 size: 14 residues. Between the trimmed V and J ends, which lost 6 bases and 0 bases, there was a span of 14 bases. CDR1 and CDR2 (germline): SQVTM, ANQGSEA. The CDR3 region has the DNA TGCAGCGTAGAACCGACAGCACTGAACACTGAAGCTTTCTTT. Amino acid sequence: CSVEPTALNTEAFF.

The rearrangement joins TRBV5-1 to TRBJ2-3; D remains ambiguous. The length of the CDR3 is 14 residues. V lost 0 bases, J lost 6 bases, and 11 bases lay in between. Germline-derived CDR1 and CDR2 are SGHRS and YFSETQ. The CDR3 region is CASSLGQASDTQYF. Written as DNA, the CDR3 is TGCGCCAGCAGCTTGGGGCAGGCTTCTGATACGCAGTATTTT.

The chain combines TRBV7-2 with TRBJ1-6; 7 bases are shared with TRBD1. CDR1 SGHTA and CDR2 FQGNSA come from the germline V gene. The CDR3 loop spans 17 amino acids. J gave up 7 bases and V 4 bases, and 13 bases lay outside the gene matches. The CDR3 nucleotides read TGTGCCAGCAGCTCCCTTTCCGGGACAGATGGGAATTCACCCCTCCACTTT. The encoded protein is CASSSLSGTDGNSPLHF. The whole variable domain, filled in from reference TRBV7-2 and TRBJ1-6, reads GAGVSQSPSNKVTEKGKDVELRCDPISGHTALYWYRQSLGQGLEFLIYFQGNSAPDKSGLPSDRFSAERTGGSVSTLTIQRTQQEDSAVYLCASSSLSGTDGNSPLHFGNGTRLTVT.

This clone was seen once. The rearrangement links TRBV27 to TRBJ1-5; D perhaps matches TRBD1 (6 bases). V was shortened by 7 bases and J by 5 bases, with 15 bases between the two germline ends. The CDR3 totals 14 residues. Per germline, CDR1 MNHEY and CDR2 SMNVEV (reference sequence). CDR3 DNA sequence: TGTGCCAGCAAACAGGACAGTTTGCATCAGCCCCAGCATTTT. Encoded protein: CASKQDSLHQPQHF.

V is TRBV7-8 and J is TRBJ2-7; 10 bases are shared with TRBD2. The CDR3 consists of 14 residues. V shed 8 bases and J 0 bases; nucleotides not matched to a gene: 4. Germline values: CDR1 SGHVS, CDR2 FQNEAQ. CDR3: CASGTSELSYEQYF. In DNA form, the CDR3 reads TGTGCCAGCGGGACTAGCGAGCTCTCCTACGAGCAGTACTTC.

This chain joins TRBV19 and TRBJ2-1, with TRBD2 matching over 7 bases. This CDR3 has 18 residues. Germline-derived CDR1 and CDR2 are LNHDA and SQIVND (reference sequence). V lost 2 bases to trimming and J lost 4 bases; unmatched junction nucleotides: 14. The CDR3 DNA reads as TGTGCCAGTAGTATAATAGGGTATGAGGGAGGGTTTTACAATGAGCAGTTCTTC. This sequence encodes CASSIIGYEGGFYNEQFF.

V usage is TRBV18 and J usage is TRBJ1-3, with unresolved D. There are 17 residues in the CDR3. The germline V and J ends were trimmed by 2 bases and 0 bases, with 14 bases remaining between them. Germline values: CDR1 KGHSH, CDR2 LQKENI. The CDR3 nucleotides are TGTGCCAGCTCACCAATCAGCGGGCAGTCCTCTGGAAACACCATATATTTT. Translation gives CASSPISGQSSGNTIYF.

J is TRBJ2-3 and V is TRBV29-1, with TRBD2 as a possible D gene (6 bases). Germline lookup yields CDR1 SQVTM and CDR2 ANQGSEA. The CDR3 sequence is 13 residues long. The ends were cut back, 3 bases at V and 2 bases at J, with 9 bases in the middle. CDR3 sequence reads: CSVEGGATDTQYF. In nucleotides, the CDR3 is TGCAGCGTTGAGGGGGGAGCCACAGATACGCAGTATTTT.